Below are 32 T cell receptor beta chains sequenced from a single sample in a study of blood T cell repertoires in COVID-19. TCRdb's table, derived via immunoSEQ multiplex PCR, lists solely in-frame clones and lacks some. The table shows under 200,000 clones, with 87% occurring only once. Sequences were obtained from PBMCs or T cells enriched from blood (not recorded which). Receptors were obtained from a woman aged 45-59 years who had recovered from COVID-19.

V gene TRBV27 combines with J gene TRBJ2-1, with 7 bases identical to TRBD2. CDR1 and CDR2 from the germline V gene are MNHEY and SMNVEV (reference sequence). With V trimmed by 5 bases and J by 14 bases, 21 bases remained unmatched. This CDR3 comprises 16 residues. CDR3 nucleotide sequence: TGTGCCAGCAGTCCCCTGGGGAGCGGGATGGGCTTTAATGAGTTCTTC. It yields the protein CASSPLGSGMGFNEFF.

The chain has TRBV19 and TRBJ2-3; D perhaps matches TRBD1 (6 bases). The ends were cut back, 4 bases at V and 1 base at J, with 15 bases in the middle. CDR1 is LNHDA, CDR2 SQIVND, per germline (reference sequence). This CDR3 spans 16 amino acids. Here the CDR3 DNA reads TGTGCCAGTAGTAAGAGCAGGGGTCAGGGCACAGATACGCAGTATTTT. Its protein is CASSKSRGQGTDTQYF.

The rearrangement links TRBV11-2 to TRBJ1-4, with D possibly being TRBD1 (6 bases). Germline assignment: CDR1 SGHAT and CDR2 FQNNGV. The CDR3 runs to 13 residues. V shed 7 bases and J shed 7 bases, with 13 bases lying between them. The CDR3 bases are TGTGCCAGCACACAGGGTCGGTCTGAAAAACTGTTTTTT. Its protein is CASTQGRSEKLFF.

The chain couples TRBV29-1 to TRBJ2-1; perhaps TRBD2 as D (5 bases). CDR3 length: 13 residues. Germline CDR1 is SQVTM and CDR2 is ANQGSEA. The germline V and J ends were trimmed by 4 bases and 5 bases, with 12 bases remaining between them. CDR3 sequence reads: CSVVNGVNNEQFF. The CDR3 DNA is TGCAGCGTTGTAAACGGGGTGAACAATGAGCAGTTCTTC.

J is TRBJ2-7 and V is TRBV3-1 (or the pseudogene TRBV3-2); TRBD1 might be the D (5 bases). Between the trimmed V and J ends, which lost 1 base and 2 bases, there was a span of 9 bases. Germline loops: CDR1 LGHDT, CDR2 YNNKEL (reference sequence). The CDR3 is 14 residues long. The CDR3 sequence: CASSQGPRAYEQYF. The CDR3 DNA reads as TGTGCCAGCAGCCAAGGACCCAGGGCCTACGAGCAGTACTTC.

CDR3 sequence (DNA): TGTGCCAGTAGGGCCTTACAGGAGCCCTACAATGAGCAGTTCTTC. It codes for CASRALQEPYNEQFF. The chain carries TRBV19 and TRBJ2-1; D might be TRBD1 (5 bases). Per the germline V gene, CDR1 is LNHDA and CDR2 is SQIVND (reference sequence). The CDR3 consists of 15 residues. Trimming removed 6 bases from V and 2 bases from J, with 14 bases in between.

This chain uses TRBV7-2 with TRBJ1-6; D call uncertain. The ends were cut back, 8 bases at V and 7 bases at J, with 12 bases in the middle. This CDR3 is built from 13 residues. The germline V gene has CDR1 SGHTA and CDR2 FQGNSA. CDR3 residues: CASLPSGNSPLHF. The CDR3 region has the DNA TGTGCCAGCTTACCCAGTGGCAATTCACCCCTCCACTTT.

The genes are TRBV19 and TRBJ1-2; perhaps TRBD1 as D (6 bases). Per germline, CDR1 LNHDA and CDR2 SQIVND (reference sequence). V was clipped by 3 bases and J by 9 bases, with 11 bases between them. CDR3 length: 12 amino acids. CDR3 DNA sequence: TGTGCCAGTAGTATTCAGGGGTCGAGCTACACCTTC. Translated, it gives CASSIQGSSYTF.

This sequence joins TRBV21-1 and TRBJ1-2; TRBD1, the D gene given by the table, was not confirmed from the DNA. TRBV21-1 is a known pseudogene. The CDR3 has 17 amino acids. The CDR3 nucleotides are TGTGCCAGCAGCAAAGAAGAGATGAGGAAGGGGTGGGGTGGCTACACCTTC. Translated, it gives CASSKEEMRKGWGGYTF.

CDR3 region: CASSYTGTTQGEQYF. The CDR3 DNA follows: TGTGCCAGCAGCTATACCGGGACTACCCAGGGTGAGCAGTACTTC. The chain combines TRBV7-2 with TRBJ2-7; 7 positions match TRBD2. The CDR3 runs to 15 residues. Germline V gives CDR1 SGHTA, CDR2 FQGNSA. The V and J ends lost 4 bases and 7 bases, in that order; junction bases with no gene match: 13.

This rearrangement joins TRBV5-5 to TRBJ2-5, with D possibly matching TRBD2 (5 bases). V gave up 1 base and J gave up 5 bases, with 9 bases separating them. Germline CDR1 is SGHKS and CDR2 is YYEKEE (reference sequence). The CDR3 has 13 amino acids. The CDR3 DNA reads TGTGCCAGCAGCTTGCCCGGGGTGGAGACCCAGTACTTC. Encoded protein: CASSLPGVETQYF.

This clone showed up just once. The chain links TRBV7-9 to TRBJ2-7, with 8 bases fitting TRBD1. The length of the CDR3 is 15 residues. Losses at the gene ends were 5 bases for V and 4 bases for J; bases not matched to a gene: 10. Germline CDR1 is SEHNR and CDR2 is FQNEAQ (reference sequence). The CDR3 sequence: CASSHAPDRVYEQYF. In DNA form, the CDR3 reads TGTGCCAGCAGCCATGCTCCGGACAGGGTTTACGAGCAGTACTTC.

CDR3 sequence reads: CASSRTASGSTDTQYF. The CDR3, as DNA: TGTGCCAGCAGTCGGACCGCTAGCGGGAGTACAGATACGCAGTATTTT. The J gene is TRBJ2-3, the V gene TRBV5-4; 10 bases fit TRBD2. V shed 5 bases, J shed 3 bases, and the junction held 9 bases outside the gene matches. Germline V gives CDR1 SGHNT, CDR2 YYREEE (reference sequence). The CDR3 is 16 residues long.

V gene TRBV11-3 combines with J gene TRBJ2-5, with 10 bases that match TRBD1. Looked up from germline, CDR1 is SGHNT and CDR2 is YENEEA. The CDR3 runs to 15 residues. Germline trimming cut 5 bases from V and 4 bases from J; bases unmatched to any gene: 7. The CDR3 sequence: CASSAGTGEVETQYF. The DNA of the CDR3 is TGTGCCAGCAGCGCCGGGACAGGGGAGGTAGAGACCCAGTACTTC.

This clone has just a few counts. This rearrangement joins TRBV20-1 to TRBJ1-1; TRBD1 matches at 8 bases. Looked up from germline, CDR1 is DFQATT and CDR2 is SNEGSKA (reference sequence). This CDR3 is 16 amino acids long. The ends lost 3 bases at V and 0 bases at J; junction bases unmatched: 9. CDR3 sequence (DNA): TGCAGTGCTAGTGCGCCAGGGGGCGGGATGAACACTGAAGCTTTCTTT. Residues: CSASAPGGGMNTEAFF.

The chain couples TRBV7-6 to TRBJ2-7; D gene unclear. There are 13 residues in the CDR3. V was clipped by 2 bases and J by 7 bases, with 12 bases between them. Germline CDR1 SGHVS, CDR2 FNYEAQ. The CDR3: CASSLQLFEEQYF. CDR3 nucleotide sequence: TGTGCCAGCAGCTTACAACTTTTCGAGGAGCAGTACTTC. Drawing the rest from reference TRBV7-6 and TRBJ2-7, the complete variable domain is GAGVSQSPRYKVTKRGQDVALRCDPISGHVSLYWYRQALGQGPEFLTYFNYEAQQDKSGLPNDRFSAERPEGSISTLTIQRTEQRDSAMYRCASSLQLFEEQYFGPGTRLTVT.

The V gene is TRBV24-1, the J gene TRBJ2-7; D remains unclear. The CDR3 totals 14 residues. Germline lookup yields CDR1 KGHDR and CDR2 SFDVKD. V was shortened by 9 bases and J by 2 bases, with 16 bases between the two germline ends. CDR3 in amino acids: CATPSSVQTYEQYF. DNA of the CDR3: TGTGCCACCCCATCCTCAGTCCAGACCTACGAGCAGTACTTC.

This chain uses TRBV5-1 with TRBJ1-2; D is perhaps TRBD1 (5 bases). CDR3 size: 15 residues. V gave up 2 bases and J gave up 0 bases, with 11 bases separating them. Germline CDR1 SGHRS, CDR2 YFSETQ. CDR3 in amino acids: CASSLQTATNYGYTF. The DNA for the CDR3 is TGCGCCAGCAGCTTACAGACAGCAACTAACTATGGCTACACCTTC.

For this clone: The junction shows a germline mismatch at one end, possibly a read error. This chain connects TRBV5-1 to TRBJ2-3; D might be TRBD2 (6 bases). This CDR3 is built from 14 residues. Germline CDR1 reads SGHRS; CDR2 reads YFSETQ. The CDR3 sequence: CASRLDYRTDTQYF. For the CDR3, the DNA is TGCGCCAGCAGATTGGACTACCGCACAGATACGCAGTATTTT.

The chain joins TRBV3-1 (or the pseudogene TRBV3-2) to TRBJ2-2, with a weak D call TRBD2 (6 bases). The CDR3 is 17 amino acids. The ends were cut back, 1 base at V and 5 bases at J, with 17 bases in the middle. Germline CDR1 reads LGHDT; CDR2 reads YNNKEL (reference sequence). The CDR3 loop reads CASSQGWRSGLTGELFF. The CDR3 region has the DNA TGTGCCAGCAGCCAAGGGTGGCGTTCGGGACTGACCGGGGAGCTGTTTTTT.

The chain is built from TRBV5-1 and TRBJ1-1; D remains ambiguous. With 4 bases removed from V and 0 bases from J, the gap between germline ends came to 10 bases. The length of the CDR3 is 14 residues. Germline CDR1 and CDR2: SGHRS and YFSETQ. The CDR3 nucleotides read TGCGCCAGCAGCCAAAATCGGGTGAACACTGAAGCTTTCTTT. Protein: CASSQNRVNTEAFF.

The chain is built from TRBV18 and TRBJ2-1, with 10 bases that match TRBD2. This CDR3 comprises 16 residues. Trimming cost V 2 bases and J 0 bases; bases outside gene matches: 1. Germline V gene sequence: CDR1 KGHSH, CDR2 LQKENI. CDR3 sequence: CASSPASGSSYNEQFF. The CDR3 nucleotides read TGTGCCAGCTCACCAGCTAGCGGGAGCTCCTACAATGAGCAGTTCTTC.

The chain carries TRBV6-2 or TRBV6-3 and TRBJ1-1; TRBD1 aligns across 7 bases. In germline, CDR1 is MNHEY, CDR2 SVGEGT. The trim removed 2 bases at V and 4 bases at J, leaving 1 base unmatched. The CDR3 extends over 13 amino acids. CDR3 nucleotides: TGTGCCAGCAGTTACAGGGGGCCCACTGAAGCTTTCTTT. Residues: CASSYRGPTEAFF.

The chain couples TRBV11-2 to TRBJ2-1, with 9 bases that match TRBD2. The J segment lost 3 bases and the V segment lost 3 bases, leaving 3 bases of the junction unmatched. Germline V gene sequence: CDR1 SGHAT, CDR2 FQNNGV. The CDR3 is 15 amino acids. DNA for the CDR3: TGTGCCAGCAGCTTCGGGACTAGCTTCTACAATGAGCAGTTCTTC. This encodes CASSFGTSFYNEQFF.

The chain has TRBV10-3 and TRBJ1-3; 7 nucleotides match TRBD1. The CDR3 extends over 17 amino acids. V dropped 1 base and J dropped 7; count of bases not matched to a gene: 13. Germline V lookup: CDR1 ENHRY, CDR2 SYGVKD. Here the CDR3 DNA reads TGTGCCATCAGTGAGTTACGTACAGACAGGGACAAGAACACCATATATTTT. Translation gives CAISELRTDRDKNTIYF.

The V and J genes are TRBV27 and TRBJ2-5, with TRBD2 as a possible D gene (5 bases). V was pared by 3 bases and J by 2 bases, with 13 bases between. In germline, CDR1 is MNHEY, CDR2 SMNVEV (reference sequence). The CDR3 spans 15 residues. The DNA of the CDR3 is TGTGCCAGCAGTTTTTCGGGAAGGGAACAAGAGACCCAGTACTTC. Its translation: CASSFSGREQETQYF.

The chain combines TRBV18 with TRBJ1-2; a possible D gene is TRBD1 (6 bases). Germline V gene data show CDR1 as KGHSH and CDR2 as LQKENI. The V and J ends lost 3 bases and 1 base respectively, with 15 bases between them. The CDR3 totals 16 residues. The DNA for the CDR3 is TGTGCCAGCTCACCGGGACAACACCTAAGTAACTATGGCTACACCTTC. Its translation is CASSPGQHLSNYGYTF.

The rearrangement links TRBV7-9 to TRBJ2-3; 9 nucleotides align to TRBD2. Losses at the gene ends were 2 bases for V and 1 base for J; bases not matched to a gene: 4. The CDR3 sequence is 16 residues long. CDR1 and CDR2 from the germline V gene are SEHNR and FQNEAQ (reference sequence). The CDR3 bases are TGTGCCAGCAGCTTATTCAGGACTAGCGGCACAGATACGCAGTATTTT. This encodes CASSLFRTSGTDTQYF.

The V and J genes are TRBV10-2 and TRBJ1-1; 8 positions agree with TRBD1. The CDR3 is made up of 14 amino acids. Germline V gene data show CDR1 as WSHSY and CDR2 as SAAADI. Trimming at V came to 6 bases and at J to 0 bases, leaving 3 bases not matched to a gene. CDR3 DNA: TGCGCCAGCAGCAGGGACAGGATGAACACTGAAGCTTTCTTT. Its protein product is CASSRDRMNTEAFF.

The chain links TRBV7-2 to TRBJ1-3, with 8 bases fitting TRBD1. The CDR3 has 17 amino acids. Germline CDR1 and CDR2: SGHTA and FQGNSA. V dropped 5 bases and J dropped 1; count of bases not matched to a gene: 10. In nucleotides, the CDR3 is TGTGCCAGCAGCAAGACTGGGACAGGCTTTTCTGGAAACACCATATATTTT. Translation: CASSKTGTGFSGNTIYF.

The CDR3 nucleotides read TGTGCCAGCAGCCAGAGAATGACAGGGGAATGGAGCAAGGAGCAGTTCTTC. This codes for CASSQRMTGEWSKEQFF. The rearrangement links TRBV27 to TRBJ2-1; 8 positions match TRBD1. The ends lost 6 bases at V and 10 bases at J; junction bases unmatched: 20. CDR1 is MNHEY and CDR2 is SMNVEV in the germline V gene (reference sequence). The CDR3 totals 17 residues.

This clone was observed at least ten times. The rearrangement joins TRBV7-8 to TRBJ1-2, with D possibly being TRBD1 (6 bases). V lost 5 bases to trimming and J lost 6 bases, with 22 bases between them. The CDR3 is made up of 16 amino acids. Germline V gene sequence: CDR1 SGHVS, CDR2 FQNEAQ. The CDR3 DNA sequence: TGTGCCAGCAGCCGTAAGGGGGTCGTGACCCAGGATGGCTACACCTTC. Its translation: CASSRKGVVTQDGYTF.